The T cell receptor (beta chain) under discussion was sequenced for a study of blood T cell repertoires in COVID-19. Study overall: COVID-19 samples collected from the United States, Italy and Spain covered acute and convalescent phases.

Assay used: immunoSEQ multiplex PCR; TCRdb lists only in-frame clones, some missing. This sample yields 200,000 to 250,000 clones, of which 85% are seen a single time; around 6.5% belongs to the top ten. V was cut by 6 bases and J by 5 bases, with 16 bases left in between. Per the germline V gene, CDR1 is SNHLY and CDR2 is FYNNEI. The CDR3 covers 14 residues. The sequence was collected from a woman aged 55 to 70 with active or convalescent COVID-19. The rearrangement links TRBV2 to TRBJ1-2; no firm D call. The sequencing input was peripheral blood. Here the CDR3 DNA reads TGTGCCAGCAGCGATCAGGCTACTCTTTATGGCTACACCTTC. Protein sequence: CASSDQATLYGYTF.